This TCR beta chain originates from a study of T cell responses to AZD1222 COVID-19 vaccine. Study-wide background: Second-dose intervals of approximately 4 or approximately 12 weeks were pooled.

Some clones are missing from TCRdb's copy, which holds only in-frame ones; the method was immunoSEQ multiplex PCR. The sample shows some 130,000 clones, roughly 91% of them seen only once. Findings and caveats of the study: White British donors predominated, females outnumbered males, and clonal diversity was possibly underestimated. With two AZD1222 doses given, Spike-specific TCR breadth and depth both rose. Of spike-specific TCRs, nearly half reportedly target regions left unmutated in variants.

With regard to this clone: The antigen remains unidentified.

Germline V CDR1 and CDR2: SGHTS, YDEGEE. The CDR3 is 15 residues long. V dropped 2 bases and J dropped 2 bases, with 12 bases sitting between them. This receptor was taken from an adult in good health. The sequencing used peripheral blood, collected on day 0 of AZD1222 vaccination. This chain connects TRBV5-8 to TRBJ2-3, with D maybe TRBD2 (5 bases). CDR3 nucleotides: TGTGCCAGCAGCTTCGACGGGGATACCACAGATACGCAGTATTTT. Translating gives CASSFDGDTTDTQYF. Drawing the rest from reference TRBV5-8 and TRBJ2-3, the complete variable domain is EAGVTQSPTHLIKTRGQQATLRCSPISGHTSVYWYQQALGLGLQFLLWYDEGEERNRGNFPPRFSGRQFPNYSSELNVNALELEDSALYLCASSFDGDTTDTQYFGPGTRLTVL.